Reported below is one TCR beta chain. TCRdb's copy holds only in-frame clones and misses some; the assay was immunoSEQ multiplex PCR. The repertoire holds under 70,000 clones, with around 88% as singletons. The sample originates from a study of OX40 agonist ivuxolimab in advanced cancers. This CDR3 region has 13 residues. Trimming pared 1 base from V and 4 bases from J, leaving 5 bases between. Germline V lookup: CDR1 SGHNT, CDR2 YYREEE (reference sequence). This sequence was found in an adult with an advanced solid tumor such as melanoma, head and neck, liver or kidney cancer. This specimen was CD4+ or CD8+ T cells sorted from blood, taken in a trial of the OX40 agonist ivuxolimab. The chain links TRBV5-4 to TRBJ1-4; D is unclear. The CDR3 spells CASSLSSNEKLFF. As DNA, the CDR3 is TGTGCCAGCAGCTTGTCTAGTAATGAAAAACTGTTTTTT. Together with reference TRBV5-4 and TRBJ1-4, the CDR3 gives the full variable domain: ETGVTQSPTHLIKTRGQQVTLRCSSQSGHNTVSWYQQALGQGPQFIFQYYREEENGRGNFPPRFSGLQFPNYSSELNVNALELDDSALYLCASSLSSNEKLFFGSGTQLSVL.